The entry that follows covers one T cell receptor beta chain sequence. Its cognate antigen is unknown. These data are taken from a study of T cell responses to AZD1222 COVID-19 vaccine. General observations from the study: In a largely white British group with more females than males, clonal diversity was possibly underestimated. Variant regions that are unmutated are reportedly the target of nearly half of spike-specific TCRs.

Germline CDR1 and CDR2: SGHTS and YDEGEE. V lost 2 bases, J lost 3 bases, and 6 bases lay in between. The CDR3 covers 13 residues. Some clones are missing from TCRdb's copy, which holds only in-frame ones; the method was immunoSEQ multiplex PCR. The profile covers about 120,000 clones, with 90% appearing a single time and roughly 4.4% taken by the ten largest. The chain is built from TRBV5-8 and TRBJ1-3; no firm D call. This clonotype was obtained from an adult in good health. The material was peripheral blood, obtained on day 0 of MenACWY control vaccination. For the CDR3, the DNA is TGTGCCAGCAGCTTTGTCTTTGGAAACACCATATATTTT. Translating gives CASSFVFGNTIYF.